This T cell receptor beta chain derives from a study of tumor-infiltrating lymphocytes in primary liver carcinoma. For the study at large: Stage T1-T3 N0M0 tumors spanned about 4.2 to 10 cm.

Germline CDR1 and CDR2: SQVTM and ANQGSEA. The CDR3 contains 13 residues. Worth noting for this clonotype: Its antigen is currently unknown. Compared with germline, one end of the junction differs, possibly owing to a read error.

With a constant-region primer, TCR beta cDNA was made from roughly 500 ng of total RNA. Libraries of TCR beta came from three nested multiplex PCR rounds with slightly modified ARM-PCR. The first two PCR rounds, around 11 cycles each, used TRBV1-TRBV30 forward primers and a C-beta reverse primer. TCRdb passed the multiplex PCR reads through MiXCR, listing each CDR3 protein once. The data contain 100,000 to 150,000 distinct CDR3 sequences, 64% of them singletons. Study-wide points: Tumor top-250-clone fractions significantly exceeded those of blood (p = 0.039).

The study co-extracted DNA and RNA from around 20-30 mg of unsorted bulk tissue. This clonotype was obtained from a woman aged 60 to 75 with primary liver carcinoma and hepatitis B virus infection. This chain links TRBV29-1 with TRBJ2-4; 11 bases are a match to TRBD2. The specimen was liver tumor tissue from sampling region 3. Subset indicated: tumor region T3, left-lateral pole. The chain's CDR3 is CSVEGTSGIIPYF. Here the CDR3 DNA reads TGCAGCGTTGAGGGGACTAGCGGAATCATTCCGTACTTC.